The 6 T cell receptor beta chains below were found in one sample sequenced in a study of PD-1 blockade in classical Hodgkin lymphoma. TCRdb's table, derived via immunoSEQ multiplex PCR, lists solely in-frame clones and lacks some. The table shows 39,000 or so clones, with 86% occurring only once. The patients all showed relapse after autologous stem cell transplantation, while their brentuximab vedotin exposure varied. Sequenced here: peripheral blood mononuclear cells (PBMCs), sampled before the second cycle of nivolumab. The receptors shown here come from a human donor with classical Hodgkin lymphoma.

J is TRBJ2-1 and V is TRBV5-1, with 11 positions matching TRBD2. Germline CDR1 SGHRS, CDR2 YFSETQ. V lost 0 bases, J lost 7 bases, and 3 bases stayed unmatched. This CDR3 has 15 residues. The CDR3 is CASSLVAGGRNEQFF. CDR3 DNA sequence: TGCGCCAGCAGCTTGGTAGCGGGAGGGCGAAATGAGCAGTTCTTC.

The V call is TRBV29-1, the J call TRBJ1-4; D is ambiguous. This CDR3 has 13 residues. Germline loops: CDR1 SQVTM, CDR2 ANQGSEA. V was cut by 5 bases and J by 8 bases, with 15 bases left in between. CDR3 DNA: TGCAGCGTTAGAAGTGGGGATCGAGAAAAACTGTTTTTT. It yields the protein CSVRSGDREKLFF.

The chain combines TRBV6-6 with TRBJ1-6, with D possibly TRBD1 on 5 matching bases. V was pared by 2 bases and J by 7 bases, with 9 bases between. Germline-derived CDR1 and CDR2 are MNHNY and SVGAGI (reference sequence). This CDR3 spans 14 amino acids. The CDR3 DNA reads TGTGCCAGCAGTTACAGGGGAGAGAATTCACCCCTCCACTTT. Its protein is CASSYRGENSPLHF.

The chain links TRBV5-6 to TRBJ2-5; 9 bases are a match to TRBD2. The V gene end was trimmed by 4 bases and the J gene end by 5 bases; junction bases not matched to a gene: 15. Germline assignment: CDR1 SGHDT and CDR2 YYEEEE. The CDR3 has 17 amino acids. The CDR3 sequence: CASSLPDLRGGRETQYF. DNA of the CDR3: TGTGCCAGCAGCCTACCAGACTTGCGGGGGGGCCGCGAGACCCAGTACTTC. Using reference TRBV5-6 and TRBJ2-5 for the parts outside the CDR3, the full variable domain is DAGVTQSPTHLIKTRGQQVTLRCSPKSGHDTVSWYQQALGQGPQFIFQYYEEEERQRGNFPDRFSGHQFPNYSSELNVNALLLGDSALYLCASSLPDLRGGRETQYFGPGTRLLVL.

The genes are TRBV7-2 and TRBJ1-6; a possible D gene is TRBD1 (5 bases). V lost 3 bases and J lost 5, with 23 bases in between. The germline V gene has CDR1 SGHTA and CDR2 FQGNSA. The CDR3 has 19 residues. CDR3 coding DNA: TGTGCCAGCAGCTTCGGCCCTAAGCGGCGGGACCCCAATAATTCACCCCTCCACTTT. The encoded protein is CASSFGPKRRDPNNSPLHF.

The chain carries TRBV7-9 and TRBJ1-1; D not resolved. Germline lookup yields CDR1 SEHNR and CDR2 FQNEAQ (reference sequence). The CDR3 has 15 residues. V gave up 5 bases and J gave up 1 base, with 14 bases separating them. CDR3: CASSPRISPNTEAFF. The DNA of the CDR3 is TGTGCCAGCAGCCCCCGTATTTCCCCGAACACTGAAGCTTTCTTT.